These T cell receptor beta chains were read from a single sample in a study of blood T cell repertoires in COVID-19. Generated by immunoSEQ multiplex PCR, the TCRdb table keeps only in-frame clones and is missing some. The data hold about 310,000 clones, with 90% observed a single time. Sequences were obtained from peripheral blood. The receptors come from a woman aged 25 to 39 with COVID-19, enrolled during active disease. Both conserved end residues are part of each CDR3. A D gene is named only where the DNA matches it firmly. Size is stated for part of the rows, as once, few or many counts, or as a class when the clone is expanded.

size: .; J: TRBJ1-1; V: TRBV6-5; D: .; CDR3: CASGKQLNTEAFF; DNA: TGTGCCTCAGGGAAGCAGTTGAACACTGAAGCTTTCTTT
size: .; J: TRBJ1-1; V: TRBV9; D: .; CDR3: CASSLGGDKAFF; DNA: TGTGCCAGCAGCTTGGGGGGAGATAAAGCTTTCTTT
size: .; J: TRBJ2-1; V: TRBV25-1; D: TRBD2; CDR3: CASTMSAAGLAGHNEQFF; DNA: TGTGCCAGCACCATGTCGGCCGCTGGGCTAGCGGGGCACAATGAGCAGTTCTTC
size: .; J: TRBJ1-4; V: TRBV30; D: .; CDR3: CATSGEKLFF; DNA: TGTGCCACGTCGGGGGAAAAACTGTTTTTT
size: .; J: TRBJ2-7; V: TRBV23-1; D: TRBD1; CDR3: CASSQSGGQGSYEQYF; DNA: TGCGCCAGCAGTCAATCGGGGGGACAGGGCTCCTACGAGCAGTACTTC
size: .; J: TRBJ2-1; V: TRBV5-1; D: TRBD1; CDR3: CASSPGTGVGEQFF; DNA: TGCGCCAGCAGCCCCGGGACAGGGGTAGGTGAGCAGTTCTTC
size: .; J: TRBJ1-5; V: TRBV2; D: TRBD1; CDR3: CASSQQGLLDQPQHF; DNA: TGTGCCAGCAGTCAACAGGGGCTGTTGGATCAGCCCCAGCATTTT
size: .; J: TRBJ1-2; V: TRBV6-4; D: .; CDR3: CASSDSTGSGYTF; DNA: TGTGCCAGCAGTGACTCCACAGGCTCAGGCTACACCTTC
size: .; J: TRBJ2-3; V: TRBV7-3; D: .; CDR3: CASSFLVTDTQYF; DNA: TGTGCCAGCAGCTTTCTAGTCACAGATACGCAGTATTTT
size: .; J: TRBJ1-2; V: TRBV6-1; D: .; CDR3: CASSEGGDWSYGYTF; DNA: TGTGCCAGCAGTGAAGGGGGGGATTGGTCCTATGGCTACACCTTC
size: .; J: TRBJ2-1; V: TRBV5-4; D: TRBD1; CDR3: CASSLDLPGQGGSEQFF; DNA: TGTGCCAGCAGCTTGGATCTTCCGGGACAGGGGGGGAGTGAGCAGTTCTTC
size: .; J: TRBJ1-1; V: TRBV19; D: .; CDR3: CASSIRASENTEAFF; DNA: TGTGCCAGTAGTATCAGGGCCTCGGAGAACACTGAAGCTTTCTTT
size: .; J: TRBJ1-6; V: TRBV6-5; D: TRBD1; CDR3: CASSAGTGGVSLHF; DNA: TGTGCCAGCAGCGCCGGGACAGGGGGGGTGTCCCTCCACTTT
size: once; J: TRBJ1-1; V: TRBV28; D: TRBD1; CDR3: CASSFQGVRSTEAFF; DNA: TGTGCCAGCAGTTTCCAGGGGGTCAGGAGCACTGAAGCTTTCTTT
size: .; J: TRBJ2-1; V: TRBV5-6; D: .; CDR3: CASSLSLYNEQFF; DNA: TGTGCCAGCAGCTTGTCCCTCTACAATGAGCAGTTCTTC
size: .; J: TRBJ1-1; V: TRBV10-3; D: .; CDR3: CAISEQEIEAFF; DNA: TGTGCCATCAGTGAACAGGAGATTGAAGCTTTCTTT
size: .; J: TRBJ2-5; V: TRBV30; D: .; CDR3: CAWSMYANQETQYF; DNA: TGTGCCTGGAGTATGTACGCTAACCAAGAGACCCAGTACTTC
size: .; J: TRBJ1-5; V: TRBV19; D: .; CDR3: CASSTHSSNQPQHF; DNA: TGTGCCAGTAGTACTCACAGTAGCAATCAGCCCCAGCATTTT
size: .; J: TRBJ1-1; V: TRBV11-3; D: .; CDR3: CASSLVSSAEAFF; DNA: TGTGCCAGCAGCTTAGTATCTAGCGCTGAAGCTTTCTTT
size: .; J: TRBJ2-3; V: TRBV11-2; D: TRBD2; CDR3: CASSTPFSGKGGTDTQYF; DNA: TGTGCCAGCAGCACACCCTTTAGCGGGAAGGGAGGCACAGATACGCAGTATTTT
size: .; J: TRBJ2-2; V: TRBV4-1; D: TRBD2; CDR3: CASSYRELAGGGGGELFF; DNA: TGCGCCAGCAGCTACCGGGAGCTAGCGGGAGGAGGGGGCGGGGAGCTGTTTTTT
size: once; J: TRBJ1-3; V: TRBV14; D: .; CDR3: CASSPLGQGNTIYF; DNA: TGTGCCAGCAGCCCGCTCGGACAGGGAAACACCATATATTTT
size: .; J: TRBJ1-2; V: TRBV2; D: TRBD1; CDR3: CASTVGQGKGRGNYGYTF; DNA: TGTGCCAGCACTGTGGGACAGGGGAAGGGAAGGGGGAACTATGGCTACACCTTC
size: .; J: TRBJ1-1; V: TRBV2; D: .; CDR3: CASSEWGDTEAFF; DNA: TGTGCCAGCAGTGAATGGGGCGACACTGAAGCTTTCTTT
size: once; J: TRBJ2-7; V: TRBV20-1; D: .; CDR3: CSASFPGGISYEQYF; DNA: TGCAGTGCTAGTTTCCCTGGCGGGATCTCTTACGAGCAGTACTTC
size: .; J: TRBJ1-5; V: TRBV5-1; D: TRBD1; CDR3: CASSPTGTGSNQPQHF; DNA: TGCGCCAGCAGCCCGACCGGGACAGGGAGCAATCAGCCCCAGCATTTT
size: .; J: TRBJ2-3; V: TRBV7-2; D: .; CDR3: CASSPAPTRSTQYF; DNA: TGTGCCAGCAGCCCTGCCCCGACTAGATCTACGCAGTATTTT
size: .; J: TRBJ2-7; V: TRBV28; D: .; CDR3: CASSSTYEQYF; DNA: TGTGCCAGCAGTTCCACCTACGAGCAGTACTTC
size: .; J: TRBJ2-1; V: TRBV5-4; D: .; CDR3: CASSLERRPTNHNEQFF; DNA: TGTGCCAGCAGCTTGGAGCGGCGACCAACCAACCACAATGAGCAGTTCTTC
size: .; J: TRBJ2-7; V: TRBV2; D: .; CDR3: CASSADRLYEQYF; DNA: TGTGCCAGCAGTGCTGACAGACTCTACGAGCAGTACTTC
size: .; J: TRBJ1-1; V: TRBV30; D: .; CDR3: CAWSVFQGAEAFF; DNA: TGTGCCTGGAGTGTATTCCAGGGCGCTGAAGCTTTCTTT
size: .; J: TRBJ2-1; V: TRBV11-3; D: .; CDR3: CASSFGGPSYNEQFF; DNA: TGTGCCAGCAGCTTCGGAGGCCCATCCTACAATGAGCAGTTCTTC
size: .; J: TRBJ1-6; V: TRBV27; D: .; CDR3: CASSRGTGSPLHF; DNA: TGTGCCAGCAGTCGGGGGACCGGATCACCCCTCCACTTT
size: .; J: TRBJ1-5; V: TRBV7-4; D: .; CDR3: CASSLARGWAPYSNQPQHF; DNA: TGTGCCAGCAGCTTGGCGAGAGGGTGGGCTCCTTATAGCAATCAGCCCCAGCATTTT
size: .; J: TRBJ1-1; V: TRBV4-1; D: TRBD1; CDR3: CASSQLTGLTEAFF; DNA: TGCGCCAGCAGCCAACTGACAGGGCTCACTGAAGCTTTCTTT